The next 4 T cell receptor beta chains were all read from a single sample in a study of blood T cell repertoires in COVID-19. Here immunoSEQ multiplex PCR was the method, and the copy in TCRdb shows in-frame clones only, minus some. The table has roughly 200,000 clones, more than 80% seen once. The material sequenced was PBMCs or T cells enriched from blood (not recorded which). Source of these receptors: a man aged 35-49 years who had recovered from COVID-19.

The chain employs TRBV28 and TRBJ2-7; 7 bases fit TRBD1. This CDR3 spans 17 amino acids. Germline CDR1 reads MDHEN; CDR2 reads SYDVKM. Trimming at V came to 5 bases and at J to 2 bases, leaving 15 bases not matched to a gene. The CDR3 nucleotides read TGTGCCAGCAGTGAAGCGTTAGACAGGGTGGTAACCTACGAGCAGTACTTC. Amino acids: CASSEALDRVVTYEQYF.

The J gene is TRBJ2-3, the V gene TRBV7-2; tentative D call: TRBD1 (7 bases). V was clipped by 5 bases and J by 4 bases, with 19 bases between them. The CDR3 runs 16 residues. Germline assignment: CDR1 SGHTA and CDR2 FQGNSA. The CDR3 DNA follows: TGTGCCAGCAGCGACCAGGGGGGAGCGGTACCAGATACGCAGTATTTT. This codes for CASSDQGGAVPDTQYF.

V gene TRBV9 combines with J gene TRBJ1-1, with D possibly matching TRBD1 (5 bases). This CDR3 spans 13 amino acids. Germline V gene lookup returns CDR1 SGDLS and CDR2 YYNGEE. V lost 3 bases to trimming and J lost 0 bases, with 6 bases between them. CDR3 coding DNA: TGTGCCAGCAGCGGACAGTTGAACACTGAAGCTTTCTTT. Protein: CASSGQLNTEAFF.

This clone was picked up a small number of times. DNA for the CDR3: TGCGCCAGCAGCCAAGGAAGCGGGGTAGCAGATACGCAGTATTTT. It is translated as CASSQGSGVADTQYF. The chain couples TRBV5-1 to TRBJ2-3; TRBD2 aligns across 7 bases. The CDR3 sequence is 15 residues long. Germline CDR1 SGHRS, CDR2 YFSETQ. V lost 4 bases to trimming and J lost 4 bases; unmatched junction nucleotides: 9. The full variable domain, in which reference TRBV5-1 and TRBJ2-3 provide the parts outside the CDR3, is KAGVTQTPRYLIKTRGQQVTLSCSPISGHRSVSWYQQTPGQGLQFLFEYFSETQRNKGNFPGRFSGRQFSNSRSEMNVSTLELGDSALYLCASSQGSGVADTQYFGPGTRLTVL.